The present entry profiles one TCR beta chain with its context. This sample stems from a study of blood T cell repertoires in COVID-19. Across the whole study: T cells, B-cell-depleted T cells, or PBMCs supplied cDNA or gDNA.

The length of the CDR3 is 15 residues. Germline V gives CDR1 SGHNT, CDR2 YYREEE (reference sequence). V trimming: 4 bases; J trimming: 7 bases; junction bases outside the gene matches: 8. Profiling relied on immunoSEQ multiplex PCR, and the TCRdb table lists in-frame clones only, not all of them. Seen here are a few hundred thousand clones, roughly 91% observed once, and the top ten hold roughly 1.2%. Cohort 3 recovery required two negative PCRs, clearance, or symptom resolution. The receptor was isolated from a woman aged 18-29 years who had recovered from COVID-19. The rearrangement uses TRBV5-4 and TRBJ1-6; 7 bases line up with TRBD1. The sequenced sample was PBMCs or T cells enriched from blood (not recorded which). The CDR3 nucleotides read TGTGCCAGCAGCACCTGGACAGGAGGAAATTCACCCCTCCACTTT. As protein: CASSTWTGGNSPLHF.